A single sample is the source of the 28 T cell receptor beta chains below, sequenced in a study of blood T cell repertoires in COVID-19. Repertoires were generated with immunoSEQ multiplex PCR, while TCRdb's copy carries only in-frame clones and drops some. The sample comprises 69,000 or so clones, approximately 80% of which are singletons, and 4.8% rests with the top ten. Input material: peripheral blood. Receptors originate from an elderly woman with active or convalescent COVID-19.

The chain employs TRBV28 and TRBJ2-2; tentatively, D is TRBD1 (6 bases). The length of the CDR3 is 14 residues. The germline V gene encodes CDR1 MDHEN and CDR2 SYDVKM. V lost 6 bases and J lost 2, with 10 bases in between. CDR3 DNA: TGTGCCAGCAGGCCGGGACAAAACACCGGGGAGCTGTTTTTT. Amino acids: CASRPGQNTGELFF.

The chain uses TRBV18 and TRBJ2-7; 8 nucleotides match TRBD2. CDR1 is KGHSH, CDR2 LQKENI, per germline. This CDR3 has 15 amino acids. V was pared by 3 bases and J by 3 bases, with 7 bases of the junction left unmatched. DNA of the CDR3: TGTGCCAGCTCACCTGAGCGGGGGCCAGTCTACGAGCAGTACTTC. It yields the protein CASSPERGPVYEQYF.

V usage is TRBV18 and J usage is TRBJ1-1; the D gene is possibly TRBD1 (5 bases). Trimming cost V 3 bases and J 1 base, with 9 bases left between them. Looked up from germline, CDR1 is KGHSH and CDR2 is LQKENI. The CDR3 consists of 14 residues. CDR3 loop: CASSPTTGNTEAFF. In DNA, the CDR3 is TGTGCCAGCTCACCCACAACAGGGAACACTGAAGCTTTCTTT. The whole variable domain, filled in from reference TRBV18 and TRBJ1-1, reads NAGVMQNPRHLVRRRGQEARLRCSPMKGHSHVYWYRQLPEEGLKFMVYLQKENIIDESGMPKERFSAEFPKEGPSILRIQQVVRGDSAAYFCASSPTTGNTEAFFGQGTRLTVV.

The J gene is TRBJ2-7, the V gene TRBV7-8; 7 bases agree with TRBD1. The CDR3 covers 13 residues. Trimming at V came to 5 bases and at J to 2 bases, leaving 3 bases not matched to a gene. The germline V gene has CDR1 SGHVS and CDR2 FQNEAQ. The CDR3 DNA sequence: TGTGCCAGCAGCAAGGGACAGACCTACGAGCAGTACTTC. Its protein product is CASSKGQTYEQYF.

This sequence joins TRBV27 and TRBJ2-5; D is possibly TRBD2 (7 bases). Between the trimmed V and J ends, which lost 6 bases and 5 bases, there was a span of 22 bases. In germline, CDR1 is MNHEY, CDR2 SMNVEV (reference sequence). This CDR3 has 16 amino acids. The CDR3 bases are TGTGCCAGCAGATTAGAAGGGAGGGGGTTTGGGGAGACCCAGTACTTC. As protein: CASRLEGRGFGETQYF.

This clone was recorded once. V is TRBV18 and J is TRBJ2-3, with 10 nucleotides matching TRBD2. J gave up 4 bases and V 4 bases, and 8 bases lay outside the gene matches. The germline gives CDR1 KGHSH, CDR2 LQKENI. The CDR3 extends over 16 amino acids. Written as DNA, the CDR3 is TGTGCCAGCTCACTACCGTGGCTAGCGGGGGCAGATACGCAGTATTTT. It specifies CASSLPWLAGADTQYF.

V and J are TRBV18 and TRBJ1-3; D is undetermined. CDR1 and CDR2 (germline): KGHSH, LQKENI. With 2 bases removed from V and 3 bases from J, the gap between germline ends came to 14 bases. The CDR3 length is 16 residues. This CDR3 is CASSPLASQNGNTIYF. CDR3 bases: TGTGCCAGCTCACCATTGGCATCCCAAAATGGAAACACCATATATTTT.

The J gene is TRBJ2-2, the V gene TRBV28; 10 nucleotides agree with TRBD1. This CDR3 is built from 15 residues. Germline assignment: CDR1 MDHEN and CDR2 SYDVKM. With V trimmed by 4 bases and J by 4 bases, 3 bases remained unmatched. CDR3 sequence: CASSSGTGVTGELFF. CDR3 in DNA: TGTGCCAGCAGTTCCGGGACAGGGGTCACCGGGGAGCTGTTTTTT.

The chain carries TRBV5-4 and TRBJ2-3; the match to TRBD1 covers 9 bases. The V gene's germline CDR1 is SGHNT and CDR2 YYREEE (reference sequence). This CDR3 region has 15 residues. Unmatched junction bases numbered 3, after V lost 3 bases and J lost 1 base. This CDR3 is CASSSRDRGTDTQYF. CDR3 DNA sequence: TGTGCCAGCAGCTCCCGGGACAGGGGCACAGATACGCAGTATTTT.

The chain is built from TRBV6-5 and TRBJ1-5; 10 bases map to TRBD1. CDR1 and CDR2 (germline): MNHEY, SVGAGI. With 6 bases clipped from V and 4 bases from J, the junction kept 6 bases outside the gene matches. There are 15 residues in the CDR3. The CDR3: CASSPGQGINQPQHF. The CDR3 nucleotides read TGTGCCAGCAGCCCGGGACAGGGGATAAATCAGCCCCAGCATTTT.

In nucleotides, the CDR3 is TGTGCCAGCACCTCGGCGCGGGGGCAAAGCGGCGAGCAGTACTTC. Its translation is CASTSARGQSGEQYF. This chain joins TRBV5-4 and TRBJ2-7, with D possibly being TRBD2 (7 bases). This CDR3 contains 15 residues. V was shortened by 6 bases and J by 6 bases, with 22 bases between the two germline ends. Germline V gene sequence: CDR1 SGHNT, CDR2 YYREEE (reference sequence).

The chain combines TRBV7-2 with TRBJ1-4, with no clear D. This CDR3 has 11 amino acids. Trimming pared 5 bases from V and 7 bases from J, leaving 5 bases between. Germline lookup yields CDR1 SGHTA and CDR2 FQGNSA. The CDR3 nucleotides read TGTGCCAGCAGCCTCAGTGAAAAACTGTTTTTT. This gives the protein CASSLSEKLFF. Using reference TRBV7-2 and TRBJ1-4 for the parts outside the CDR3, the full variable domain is GAGVSQSPSNKVTEKGKDVELRCDPISGHTALYWYRQSLGQGLEFLIYFQGNSAPDKSGLPSDRFSAERTGGSVSTLTIQRTQQEDSAVYLCASSLSEKLFFGSGTQLSVL.

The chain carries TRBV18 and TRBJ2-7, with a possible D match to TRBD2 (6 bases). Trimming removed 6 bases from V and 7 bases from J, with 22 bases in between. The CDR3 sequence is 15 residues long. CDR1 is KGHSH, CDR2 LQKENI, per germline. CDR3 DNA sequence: TGTGCCAGCTCGCCTGGTCTTGGGGGGTTTGATGAGCAGTACTTC. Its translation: CASSPGLGGFDEQYF.

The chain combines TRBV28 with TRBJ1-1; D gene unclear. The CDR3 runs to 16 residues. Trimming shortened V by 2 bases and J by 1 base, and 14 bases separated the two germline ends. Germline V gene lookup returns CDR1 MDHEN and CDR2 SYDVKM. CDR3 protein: CASSLLGEGENTEAFF. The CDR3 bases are TGTGCCAGCAGTTTACTAGGTGAAGGAGAGAACACTGAAGCTTTCTTT.

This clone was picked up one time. The CDR3 coding sequence is TGTGCCAGCAGCTCTAACATCGGGGGGTCTGAAGCTTTCTTT. Its protein is CASSSNIGGSEAFF. The gene calls are TRBV7-2 and TRBJ1-1; TRBD1 might be the D (5 bases). This CDR3 region has 14 residues. Germline CDR1 reads SGHTA; CDR2 reads FQGNSA. V gave up 4 bases and J gave up 6 bases, with 15 bases separating them. The variable domain in full, with the rest retrieved from reference TRBV7-2 and TRBJ1-1, is GAGVSQSPSNKVTEKGKDVELRCDPISGHTALYWYRQSLGQGLEFLIYFQGNSAPDKSGLPSDRFSAERTGGSVSTLTIQRTQQEDSAVYLCASSSNIGGSEAFFGQGTRLTVV.

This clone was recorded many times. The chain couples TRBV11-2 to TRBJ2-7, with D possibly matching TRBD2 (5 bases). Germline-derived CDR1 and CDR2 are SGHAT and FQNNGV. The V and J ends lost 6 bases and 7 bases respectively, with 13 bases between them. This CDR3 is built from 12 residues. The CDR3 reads CASSPYPGEQYF. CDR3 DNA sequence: TGTGCCAGCAGTCCCTATCCGGGAGAGCAGTACTTC.

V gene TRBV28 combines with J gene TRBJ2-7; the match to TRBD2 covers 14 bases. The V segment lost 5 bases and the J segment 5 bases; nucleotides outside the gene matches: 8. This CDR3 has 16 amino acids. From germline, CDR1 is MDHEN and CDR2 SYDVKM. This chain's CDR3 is CASSPAGLAGVNEQYF. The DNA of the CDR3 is TGTGCCAGCAGTCCGGCGGGACTAGCGGGAGTCAACGAGCAGTACTTC.

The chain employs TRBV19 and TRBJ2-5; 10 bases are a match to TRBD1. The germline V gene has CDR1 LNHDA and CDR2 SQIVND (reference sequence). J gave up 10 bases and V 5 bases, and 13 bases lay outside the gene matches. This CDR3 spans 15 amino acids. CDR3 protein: CASSATGTGVRIQYF. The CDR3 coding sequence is TGTGCCAGTAGTGCAACCGGGACAGGGGTCCGTATCCAGTACTTC.

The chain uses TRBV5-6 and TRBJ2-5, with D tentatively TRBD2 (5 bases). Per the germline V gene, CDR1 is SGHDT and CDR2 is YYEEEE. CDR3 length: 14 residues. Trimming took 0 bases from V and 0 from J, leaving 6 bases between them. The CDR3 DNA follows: TGTGCCAGCAGCTTGGCGGACTACCAAGAGACCCAGTACTTC. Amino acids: CASSLADYQETQYF.

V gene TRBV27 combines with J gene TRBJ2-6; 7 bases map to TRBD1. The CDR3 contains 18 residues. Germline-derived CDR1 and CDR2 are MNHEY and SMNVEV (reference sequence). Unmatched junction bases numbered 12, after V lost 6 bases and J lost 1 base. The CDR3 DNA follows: TGTGCCAGCAGGCCAGGTTGGGACAGTTATTCTGGGGCCAACGTCCTGACTTTC. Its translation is CASRPGWDSYSGANVLTF.

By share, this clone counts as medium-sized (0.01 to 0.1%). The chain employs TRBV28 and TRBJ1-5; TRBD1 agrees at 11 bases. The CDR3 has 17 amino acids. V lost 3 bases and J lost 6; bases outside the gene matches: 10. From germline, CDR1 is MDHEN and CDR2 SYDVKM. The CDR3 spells CASSFDRGDRGFQPQHF. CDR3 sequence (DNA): TGTGCCAGCAGTTTTGATCGTGGGGACAGGGGGTTTCAGCCCCAGCATTTT.

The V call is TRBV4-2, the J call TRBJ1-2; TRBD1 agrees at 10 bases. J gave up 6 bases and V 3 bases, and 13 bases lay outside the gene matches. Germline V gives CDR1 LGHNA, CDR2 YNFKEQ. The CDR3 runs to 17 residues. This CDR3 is CASSHLGDRGEVDGYTF. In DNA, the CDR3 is TGTGCCAGCAGCCACTTAGGGGACAGGGGAGAAGTAGATGGCTACACCTTC.

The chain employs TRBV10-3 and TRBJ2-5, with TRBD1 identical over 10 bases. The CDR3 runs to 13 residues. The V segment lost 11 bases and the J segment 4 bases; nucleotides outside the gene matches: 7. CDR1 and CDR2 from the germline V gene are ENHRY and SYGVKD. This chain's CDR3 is CASGTGVRETQYF. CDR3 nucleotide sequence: TGTGCCTCAGGGACAGGGGTTCGAGAGACCCAGTACTTC.

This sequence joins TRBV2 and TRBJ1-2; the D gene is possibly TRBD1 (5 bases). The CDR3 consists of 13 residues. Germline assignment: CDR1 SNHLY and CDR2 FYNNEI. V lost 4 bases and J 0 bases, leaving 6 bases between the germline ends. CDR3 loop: CASSGQTNYGYTF. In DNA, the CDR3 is TGTGCCAGCAGTGGACAGACTAACTATGGCTACACCTTC.

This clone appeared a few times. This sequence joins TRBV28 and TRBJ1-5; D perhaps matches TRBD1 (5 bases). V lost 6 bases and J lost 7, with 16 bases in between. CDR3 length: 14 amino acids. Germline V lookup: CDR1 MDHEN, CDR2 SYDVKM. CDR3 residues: CASSREEGRQPQHF. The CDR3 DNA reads TGTGCCAGCAGCCGTGAGGAGGGACGCCAGCCCCAGCATTTT.

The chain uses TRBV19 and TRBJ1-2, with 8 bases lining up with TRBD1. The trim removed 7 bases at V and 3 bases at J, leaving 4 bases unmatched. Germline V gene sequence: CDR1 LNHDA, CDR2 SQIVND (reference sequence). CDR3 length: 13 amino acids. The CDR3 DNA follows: TGTGCCAGTACAGGACAGGGTCACTATGGCTACACCTTC. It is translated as CASTGQGHYGYTF.

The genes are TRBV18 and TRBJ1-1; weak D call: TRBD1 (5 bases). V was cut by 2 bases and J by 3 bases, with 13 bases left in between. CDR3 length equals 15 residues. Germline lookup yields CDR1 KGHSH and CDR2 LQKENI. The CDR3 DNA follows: TGTGCCAGCTCACCAAGGGGACTTCTGGACACTGAAGCTTTCTTT. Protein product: CASSPRGLLDTEAFF.

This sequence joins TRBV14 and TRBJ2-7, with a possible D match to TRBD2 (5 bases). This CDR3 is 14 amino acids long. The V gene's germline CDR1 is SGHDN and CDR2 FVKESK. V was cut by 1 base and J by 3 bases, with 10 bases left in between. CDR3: CASSQGLLRYEQYF. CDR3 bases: TGTGCCAGCAGCCAAGGACTACTCCGCTACGAGCAGTACTTC. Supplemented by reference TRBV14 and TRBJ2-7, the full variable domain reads EAGVTQFPSHSVIEKGQTVTLRCDPISGHDNLYWYRRVMGKEIKFLLHFVKESKQDESGMPNNRFLAERTGGTYSTLKVQPAELEDSGVYFCASSQGLLRYEQYFGPGTRLTVT.